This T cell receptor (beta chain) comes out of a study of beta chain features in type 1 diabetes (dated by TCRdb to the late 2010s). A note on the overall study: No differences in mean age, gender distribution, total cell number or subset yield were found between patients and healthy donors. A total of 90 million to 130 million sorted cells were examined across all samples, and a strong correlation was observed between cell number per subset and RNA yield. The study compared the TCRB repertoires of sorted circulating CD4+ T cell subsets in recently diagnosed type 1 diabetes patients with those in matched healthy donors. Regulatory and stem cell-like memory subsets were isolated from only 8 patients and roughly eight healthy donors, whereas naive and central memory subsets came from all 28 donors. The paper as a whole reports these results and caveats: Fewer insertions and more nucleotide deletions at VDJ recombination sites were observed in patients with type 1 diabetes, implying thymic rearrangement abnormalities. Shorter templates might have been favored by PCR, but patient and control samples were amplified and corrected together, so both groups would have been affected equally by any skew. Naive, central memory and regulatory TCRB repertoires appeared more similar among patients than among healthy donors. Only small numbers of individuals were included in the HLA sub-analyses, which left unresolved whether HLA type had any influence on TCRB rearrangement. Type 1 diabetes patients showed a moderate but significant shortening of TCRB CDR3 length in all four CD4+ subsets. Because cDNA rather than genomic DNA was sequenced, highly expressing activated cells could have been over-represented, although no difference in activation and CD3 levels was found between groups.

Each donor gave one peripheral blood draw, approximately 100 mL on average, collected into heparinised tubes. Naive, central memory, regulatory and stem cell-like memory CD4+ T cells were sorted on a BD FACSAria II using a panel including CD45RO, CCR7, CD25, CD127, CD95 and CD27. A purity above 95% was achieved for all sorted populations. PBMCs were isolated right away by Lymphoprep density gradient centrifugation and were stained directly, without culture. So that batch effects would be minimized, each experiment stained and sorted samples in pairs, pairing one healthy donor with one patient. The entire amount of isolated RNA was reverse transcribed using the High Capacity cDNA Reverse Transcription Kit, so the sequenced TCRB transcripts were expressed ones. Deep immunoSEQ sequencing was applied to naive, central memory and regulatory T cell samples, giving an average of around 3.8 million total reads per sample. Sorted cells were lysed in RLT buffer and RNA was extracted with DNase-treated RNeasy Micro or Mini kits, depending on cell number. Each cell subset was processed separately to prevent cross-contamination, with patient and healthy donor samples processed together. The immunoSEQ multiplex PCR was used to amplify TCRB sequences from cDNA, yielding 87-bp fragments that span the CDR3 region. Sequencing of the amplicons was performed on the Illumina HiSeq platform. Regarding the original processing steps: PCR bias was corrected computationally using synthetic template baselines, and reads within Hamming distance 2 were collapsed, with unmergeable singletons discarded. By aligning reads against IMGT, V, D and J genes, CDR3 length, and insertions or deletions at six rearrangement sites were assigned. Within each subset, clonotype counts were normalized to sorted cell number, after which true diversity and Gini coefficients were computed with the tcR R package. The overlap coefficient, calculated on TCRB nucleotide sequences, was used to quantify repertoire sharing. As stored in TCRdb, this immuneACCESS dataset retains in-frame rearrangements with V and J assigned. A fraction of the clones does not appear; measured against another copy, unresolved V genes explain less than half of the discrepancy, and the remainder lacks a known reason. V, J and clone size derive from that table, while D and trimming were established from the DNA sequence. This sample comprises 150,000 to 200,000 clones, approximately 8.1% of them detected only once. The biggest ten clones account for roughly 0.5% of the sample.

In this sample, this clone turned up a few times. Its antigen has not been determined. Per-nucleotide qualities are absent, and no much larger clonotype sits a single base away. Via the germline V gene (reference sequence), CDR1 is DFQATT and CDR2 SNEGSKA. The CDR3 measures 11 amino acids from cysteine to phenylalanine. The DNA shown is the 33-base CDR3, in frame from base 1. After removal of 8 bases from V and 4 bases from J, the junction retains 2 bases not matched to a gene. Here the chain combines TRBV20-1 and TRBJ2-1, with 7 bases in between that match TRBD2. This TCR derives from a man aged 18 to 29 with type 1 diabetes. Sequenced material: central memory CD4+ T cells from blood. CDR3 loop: CSKAGYNEQFF. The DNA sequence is TGCAGTAAAGCGGGGTACAATGAGCAGTTCTTC.